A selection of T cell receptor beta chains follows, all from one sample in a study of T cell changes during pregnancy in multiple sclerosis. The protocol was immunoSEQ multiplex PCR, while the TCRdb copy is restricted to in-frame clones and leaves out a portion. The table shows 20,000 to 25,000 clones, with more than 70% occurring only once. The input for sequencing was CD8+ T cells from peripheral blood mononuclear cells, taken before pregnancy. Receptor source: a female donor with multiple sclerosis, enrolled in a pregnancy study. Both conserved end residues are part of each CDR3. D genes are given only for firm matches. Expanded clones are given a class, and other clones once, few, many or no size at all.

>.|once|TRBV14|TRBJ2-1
TGTGCCAGCAGCCATTCTCTTTTCGAACTTTACAATGAGCAGTTCTTC
CASSHSLFELYNEQFF
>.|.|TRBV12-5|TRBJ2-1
TGTGCTAGTGGTTCTGGGGAGTACAATGAGCAGTTCTTC
CASGSGEYNEQFF
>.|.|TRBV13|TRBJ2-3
TGTGCCAGCAGCTTAGGTCTGTTCACAGATACGCAGTATTTT
CASSLGLFTDTQYF
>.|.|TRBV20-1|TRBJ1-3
TGCAGTGCTAGGACGGGGAACACCATATATTTT
CSARTGNTIYF
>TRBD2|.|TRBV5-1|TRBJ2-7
TGCGCCAGCAGCTTGGATGCGGGAGGTTCCTACGAGCAGTACTTC
CASSLDAGGSYEQYF
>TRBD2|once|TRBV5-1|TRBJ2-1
TGCGCCAGCAGCGACGGGAGGGGGGCCTACAATGAGCAGTTCTTC
CASSDGRGAYNEQFF
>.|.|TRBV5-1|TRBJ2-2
TGCGCCAGCAGCTTGGAGAATCACTACCCGTGGACCGGGGAGCTGTTTTTT
CASSLENHYPWTGELFF
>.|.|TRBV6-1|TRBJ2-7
TGTGCCAGCAGTGAAGAAGCGGGACATTCCTACGAGCAGTACTTC
CASSEEAGHSYEQYF
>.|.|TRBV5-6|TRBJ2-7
TGTGCCAGCAGAGCGAGCGGACCCAGCTACGAGCAGTACTTC
CASRASGPSYEQYF
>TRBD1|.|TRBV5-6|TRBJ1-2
TGTGCCAGCAGCTTGGCGACAGGGGTGGCTGATGGCTACACCTTC
CASSLATGVADGYTF
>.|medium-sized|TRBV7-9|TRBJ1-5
TGTGCCAGCAGCAAACAGGGTAGCAATCAGCCCCAGCATTTT
CASSKQGSNQPQHF
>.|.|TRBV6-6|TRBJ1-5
TGTGCCAGCAGTTACACAGAAAATCAGCCCCAGCATTTT
CASSYTENQPQHF
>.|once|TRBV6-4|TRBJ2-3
TGTGCCAGCAGCGCAGACCCGAGGGGGACAGATACGCAGTATTTT
CASSADPRGTDTQYF
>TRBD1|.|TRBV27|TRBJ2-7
TGTGCCAGCAGTTTTGGGGGGACAGGGCCTTCCTACGAGCAGTACTTC
CASSFGGTGPSYEQYF
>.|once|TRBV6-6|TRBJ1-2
TGTGCCAGCAGAGAGACAGGCGGATATGGCTACACCTTC
CASRETGGYGYTF
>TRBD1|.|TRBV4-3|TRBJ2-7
TGCGCCAGCAGCCAAGAGGGGACAGGGGGCTACGAGCAGTACTTC
CASSQEGTGGYEQYF
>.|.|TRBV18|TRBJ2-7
TGTGCCAGCTCACCCGGGACTTCCTCCTACGAGCAGTACTTC
CASSPGTSSYEQYF
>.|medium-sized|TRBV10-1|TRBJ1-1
TGCGCCAGCGCGAAAAGGGGCAGCACTGAAGCTTTCTTT
CASAKRGSTEAFF
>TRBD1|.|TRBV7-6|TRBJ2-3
TGTGCCAGCAGCTTACGGGACAGGGACACAGATACGCAGTATTTT
CASSLRDRDTDTQYF
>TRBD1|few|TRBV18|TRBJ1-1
TGTGCCAGCTCACCAGACAGGGTTGGCACTGAAGCTTTCTTT
CASSPDRVGTEAFF
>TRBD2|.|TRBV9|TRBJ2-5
TGTGCCAGCAGCCCTAGCTCGGGGTTGGTAGCGGGAGGGCAAAGCCAGTACTTC
CASSPSSGLVAGGQSQYF
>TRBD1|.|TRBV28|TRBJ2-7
TGTGCCAGCAGTCCTTTTGGCCTTGACAGGGTGTCCTACGAGCAGTACTTC
CASSPFGLDRVSYEQYF
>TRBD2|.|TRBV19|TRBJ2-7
TGTGCCAGTAGTTCCTGGCTAGCGGGACCCTACGAGCAGTACTTC
CASSSWLAGPYEQYF
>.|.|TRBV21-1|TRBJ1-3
TGTGCCAGCAGCAAAGATTGTAAGGAGCCTGGAAACACCATATATTTT
CASSKDCKEPGNTIYF
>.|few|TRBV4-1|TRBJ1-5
TGCGCCAGCAGCCAGAAACTCGGGGGACAGCCCCAGCATTTT
CASSQKLGGQPQHF
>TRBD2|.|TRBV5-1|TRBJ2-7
TGCGCCAGCAGCTTGGGGCTAGCGGGAGGGTACGAGCAGTACTTC
CASSLGLAGGYEQYF
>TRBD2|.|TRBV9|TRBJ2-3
TGTGCCAGCAGCGTAGACCCTAGCGGGGGCACAGATACGCAGTATTTT
CASSVDPSGGTDTQYF
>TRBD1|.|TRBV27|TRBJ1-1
TGTGCCACGAGACAGGGGGCCGAAGCTTTCTTT
CATRQGAEAFF
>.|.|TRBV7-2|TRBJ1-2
TGTGCCAGCAGTCACCACGAGGGTTGGGCAGGGGCTAACTATGGCTACACCTTC
CASSHHEGWAGANYGYTF
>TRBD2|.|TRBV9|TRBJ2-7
TGTGCCAGCAGCAAAGGCCCACTAGCGGGTGGAACCTACGAGCAGTACTTC
CASSKGPLAGGTYEQYF
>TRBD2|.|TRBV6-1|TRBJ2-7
TGTGCCAGCAGTGAGTCCAGCGGGGCGTACGAGCAGTACTTC
CASSESSGAYEQYF
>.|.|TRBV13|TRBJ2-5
TGTGCCAGCAGCCCCCGACTAGGAAGTGAGACCCAGTACTTC
CASSPRLGSETQYF
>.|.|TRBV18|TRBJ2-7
TGTGCCAGCTCACCGGGACACCTTAGCTCCTACGAGCAGTACTTC
CASSPGHLSSYEQYF
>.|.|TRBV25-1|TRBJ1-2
TGTGCCAGCAGTGAACAGGAGGTGGCCGGTAGGAGCTACACCTTC
CASSEQEVAGRSYTF
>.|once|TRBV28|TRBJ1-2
TGTGCCAGCAGTCTCGGACTGATTAACTATGGCTACACCTTC
CASSLGLINYGYTF
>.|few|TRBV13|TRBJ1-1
TGTGCCAGCAGCTTCCCGGCGGGTAGCACTGAAGCTTTCTTT
CASSFPAGSTEAFF
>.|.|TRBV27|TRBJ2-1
TGTGCCAGCAGTTTATCAACGAGCGCCCGCACCTACAATGAGCAGTTCTTC
CASSLSTSARTYNEQFF
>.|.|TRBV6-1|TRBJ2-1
TGTGCCAGCAGTGAAAATAGAGGGAAGTTCTTC
CASSENRGKFF
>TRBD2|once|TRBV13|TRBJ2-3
TGTGCCAGCAGCGCGACTAGCGGGAGGGCCCCAGATACGCAGTATTTT
CASSATSGRAPDTQYF
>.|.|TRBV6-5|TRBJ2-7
TGTGCCAGCAGTCCGCCTCTCAGGGACTCCTACGAGCAGTACTTC
CASSPPLRDSYEQYF
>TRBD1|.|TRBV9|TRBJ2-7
TGTGCCAGCAGCGTAGGGGCCTCGACAGGGGGCTACTACGAGCAGTACTTC
CASSVGASTGGYYEQYF
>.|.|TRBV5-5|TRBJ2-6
TGTGCCAGCAGCTTGGGGACAGTAGACTCTGGGGCCAACGTCCTGACTTTC
CASSLGTVDSGANVLTF
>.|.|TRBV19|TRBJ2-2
TGTGCCAGTAGTATGTGGCTAGCGCAGAACACCGGGGAGCTGTTTTTT
CASSMWLAQNTGELFF
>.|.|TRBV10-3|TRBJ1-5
TGTGCCATCAGTGACCTACAGGCAAGCAATCAGCCCCAGCATTTT
CAISDLQASNQPQHF
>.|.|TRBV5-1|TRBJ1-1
TGCGCCAGCAGCTTGGCCGGTATGAACACTGAAGCTTTCTTT
CASSLAGMNTEAFF
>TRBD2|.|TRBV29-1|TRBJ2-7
TGCAGCGTGGCGAGACGGGGGGAGGTAATCGAGCAGTACTTC
CSVARRGEVIEQYF
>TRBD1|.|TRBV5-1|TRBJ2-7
TGCGCCAGCAGCTCCGGGACAGGGTACTACGAGCAGTACTTC
CASSSGTGYYEQYF
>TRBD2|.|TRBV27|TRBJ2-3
TGTGCCAGCAGGCTAGCGGGATTTTCGACAGATACGCAGTATTTT
CASRLAGFSTDTQYF
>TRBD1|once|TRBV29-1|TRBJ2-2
TGCAGCCCCGGGACAGGGGGCACCGGGGAGCTGTTTTTT
CSPGTGGTGELFF
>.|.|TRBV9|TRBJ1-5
TGTGCCAGCAGCGGAAAGCCCTCCGGGATAGGGAATCAGCCCCAGCATTTT
CASSGKPSGIGNQPQHF
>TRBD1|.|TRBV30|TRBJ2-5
TGTGCCTGGAGTGTACAGGGGTTGGAGACCCAGTACTTC
CAWSVQGLETQYF
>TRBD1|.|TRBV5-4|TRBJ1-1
TGTGCCAGCAGCGTGGACAGGGATCCTGAAGCTTTCTTT
CASSVDRDPEAFF